Following are 5 T cell receptor beta chains from one sample sequenced in a study of blood T cell repertoires in COVID-19. Some clones are missing from TCRdb's copy, which holds only in-frame ones; the method was immunoSEQ multiplex PCR. The sample consists of approximately 210,000 clones, approximately 84% of them appearing once. Sequencing was done on a sample of PBMCs or T cells enriched from blood (not recorded which). All receptors derive from a man in his forties who had recovered from COVID-19.

This sequence joins TRBV3-1 (or the pseudogene TRBV3-2) and TRBJ2-7; D gene ambiguous. The germline V gene encodes CDR1 LGHDT and CDR2 YNNKEL (reference sequence). This CDR3 comprises 15 residues. Trimming took 1 base from V and 0 from J, leaving 10 bases between them. The CDR3 sequence: CASSQAIGGSYEQYF. The CDR3 DNA sequence: TGTGCCAGCAGCCAAGCGATTGGCGGCTCCTACGAGCAGTACTTC.

The J gene is TRBJ1-4, the V gene TRBV5-1; D remains ambiguous. Per germline, CDR1 SGHRS and CDR2 YFSETQ. CDR3 length equals 15 residues. The germline V and J ends were trimmed by 2 bases and 3 bases, with 11 bases remaining between them. The CDR3 here is CASSLLAGANEKLFF. CDR3 in DNA: TGCGCCAGCAGCTTACTAGCTGGGGCTAATGAAAAACTGTTTTTT.

The rearrangement joins TRBV2 to TRBJ1-6; D gene uncertain. V shed 11 bases and J shed 10 bases, with 6 bases lying between them. CDR1 and CDR2 from the germline V gene are SNHLY and FYNNEI. The CDR3 consists of 9 residues. CDR3 protein: CAGESPLHF. The CDR3 DNA follows: TGTGCCGGGGAGTCACCCCTCCACTTT.

The chain uses TRBV6-5 and TRBJ2-5; 9 bases agree with TRBD2. Germline CDR1 reads MNHEY; CDR2 reads SVGAGI. The CDR3 has 14 amino acids. J gave up 5 bases and V 10 bases, and 11 bases lay outside the gene matches. This chain's CDR3 is CANKHSSGDETQYF. For the CDR3, the DNA is TGTGCCAACAAGCACTCTAGCGGGGACGAGACCCAGTACTTC.

This clone was detected only once. This chain uses TRBV5-1 with TRBJ2-5; tentative D call: TRBD1 (6 bases). Per the germline V gene, CDR1 is SGHRS and CDR2 is YFSETQ. V was cut by 4 bases and J by 2 bases, with 9 bases left in between. The CDR3 extends over 13 amino acids. CDR3 in amino acids: CASSQGPQETQYF. As DNA, the CDR3 is TGCGCCAGCAGCCAGGGGCCACAAGAGACCCAGTACTTC. The entire variable domain, with the rest obtained from reference TRBV5-1 and TRBJ2-5, is as follows: KAGVTQTPRYLIKTRGQQVTLSCSPISGHRSVSWYQQTPGQGLQFLFEYFSETQRNKGNFPGRFSGRQFSNSRSEMNVSTLELGDSALYLCASSQGPQETQYFGPGTRLLVL.